A single TCR beta chain is shown here with its context. Its antigen is not identified. This sample is drawn from a study of T cell clonotyping in hematopoietic cell transplantation. Across the study: Pretransplant recipient samples were taken after cytoreduction. General study points: Recipient TCR diversity dropped after transplant; expanded clonotypes rose from day 30 to 180. Cells were unsorted, so CD4 and CD8 contributions were not separated.

Regarding time point: recipient sample about 28 days before transplant, after cytoreduction. Trimming removed 0 bases at V and 7 bases at J, with 10 bases between. CDR1 and CDR2 from the germline V gene are ENHRY and SYGVKD. CDR3 length equals 15 residues. Using immunoSEQ multiplex PCR, the repertoire was profiled, and TCRdb retains in-frame clones only, with some absent. The sample contains roughly 30,000 clones, approximately 80% of which appear only once. Sequencing was performed on peripheral blood mononuclear cells, taken before stem cell transplant. The rearrangement uses TRBV10-3 and TRBJ1-6; no reliable D call. The source of this sequence is a woman aged 30 to 39 with chronic myeloid leukemia. Some clones in this sample may be carry-over from other donors' samples. The CDR3 DNA is TGTGCCATCAGTGAGTCAGGAACGGCGAATTCACCCCTCCACTTT. Protein: CAISESGTANSPLHF.